The clone carrying this T cell receptor beta chain was recorded a few times. Its antigen is unidentified. Separate alpha and beta amplification began at the second PCR step. The data belong to a study of naive and memory T cell subsets. Study-level results: Over 95% of naive TCR sequences appeared only once, unlike memory subsets.

The CDR3 has 13 residues. V lost 2 bases to trimming and J lost 5 bases, with 12 bases between them. Germline CDR1 is SQVTM and CDR2 is ANQGSEA. The beta constant-region primer was an equimolar mix of two oligonucleotides covering TRBC1 and TRBC2. TCRdb redid the calling of the UMI-ligation and nested PCR reads with MiXCR, one entry per CDR3 protein. Counted here are 140,000 to 150,000 distinct CDR3 sequences, approximately 15% occurring once; the ten biggest clones make up around 0.14%. The receptor's source is a human donor in good health. The specimen was naive CD4+ T cells from blood. This chain joins TRBV29-1 and TRBJ2-5; D might be TRBD1 (6 bases). The CDR3 loop reads CSVETGSRETQYF. CDR3 DNA sequence: TGCAGCGTTGAAACAGGGTCGAGGGAGACCCAGTACTTC.